What follows is one TCR beta chain and its context. What it recognizes is unknown. The data derive from a study of PD-L1 blockade in urothelial cancer. Study details: About 85% of the roughly 30 patients comprised males who had bladder-origin urothelial cancer. Reported median T cell count for blood samples was roughly 150,000. Study-level results: Clonality of blood TCR below the median before treatment predicted better survival.

Time point indicated: pretreatment peripheral blood. Pretreatment sampling and on-treatment sampling together yielded between 1 and 8 samples for each patient. Germline V gene lookup returns CDR1 SQVTM and CDR2 ANQGSEA. CDR3 length equals 14 residues. Trimming shortened V by 4 bases and J by 0 bases, and 12 bases separated the two germline ends. Using immunoSEQ multiplex PCR, the repertoire was profiled, and TCRdb retains in-frame clones only, with some absent. The profile shows around 63,000 clones, approximately 75% of them singletons. The chain employs TRBV29-1 and TRBJ1-2, with D possibly matching TRBD1 (5 bases). The TCR comes from a man between 70 and 80 years old with urothelial cancer. Specimen: PBMCs, collected around atezolizumab (anti-PD-L1) treatment. As DNA, the CDR3 is TGCAGCGTTGGTCCCCAGGGAACTAACTATGGCTACACCTTC. Its translation is CSVGPQGTNYGYTF.